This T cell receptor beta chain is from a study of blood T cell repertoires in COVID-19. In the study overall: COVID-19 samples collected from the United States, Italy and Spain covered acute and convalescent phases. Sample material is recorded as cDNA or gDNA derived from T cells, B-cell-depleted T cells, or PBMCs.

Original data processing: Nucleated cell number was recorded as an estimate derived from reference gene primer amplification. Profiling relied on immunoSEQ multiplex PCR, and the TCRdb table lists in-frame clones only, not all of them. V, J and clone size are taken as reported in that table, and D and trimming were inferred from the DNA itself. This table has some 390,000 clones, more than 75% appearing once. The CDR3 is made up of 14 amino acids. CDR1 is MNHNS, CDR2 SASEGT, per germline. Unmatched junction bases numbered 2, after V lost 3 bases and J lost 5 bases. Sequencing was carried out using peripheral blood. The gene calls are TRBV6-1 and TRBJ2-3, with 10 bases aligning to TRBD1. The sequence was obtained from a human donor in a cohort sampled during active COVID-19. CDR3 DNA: TGTGCCAGCAGTGAGACAGGGGGCAAAGATACGCAGTATTTT. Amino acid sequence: CASSETGGKDTQYF.